This entry is about one T cell receptor (beta chain). Its antigen is not identified. These data belong to a study of OX40 agonist ivuxolimab in advanced cancers. Study-level background: Patients receiving dose escalation had hepatocellular carcinoma, melanoma, renal cell or head and neck cancer. A mean age of approximately 58 years, range roughly 20 to 79, was recorded, and under 85% were male. Study-wide results and caveats: In the 0.1 to 3.0 mg/kg range, CD4+ and CD8+ blood T cells had expanded clonally by week 6. The study did not work out the antigen specificity of the expanded peripheral T cells.

Trimming took 4 bases from V and 5 from J; bases not matched to a gene: 2. The germline V gene has CDR1 WSHSY and CDR2 SAAADI. The CDR3 length is 14 residues. Sequenced by immunoSEQ multiplex PCR; TCRdb stores in-frame clones only, minus some. The table includes more than 10,000 clones, around 80% detected once. This clonotype was sampled from an adult with an advanced solid tumor such as melanoma, head and neck, liver or kidney cancer. The chain combines TRBV10-2 with TRBJ2-7; TRBD2 matches 13 bases. The sample here was CD4+ or CD8+ T cells sorted from blood, taken in a trial of the OX40 agonist ivuxolimab. CDR3 amino acids: CASSGLAGGNEQYF. CDR3 nucleotides: TGCGCCAGCAGTGGACTAGCGGGAGGTAACGAGCAGTACTTC.